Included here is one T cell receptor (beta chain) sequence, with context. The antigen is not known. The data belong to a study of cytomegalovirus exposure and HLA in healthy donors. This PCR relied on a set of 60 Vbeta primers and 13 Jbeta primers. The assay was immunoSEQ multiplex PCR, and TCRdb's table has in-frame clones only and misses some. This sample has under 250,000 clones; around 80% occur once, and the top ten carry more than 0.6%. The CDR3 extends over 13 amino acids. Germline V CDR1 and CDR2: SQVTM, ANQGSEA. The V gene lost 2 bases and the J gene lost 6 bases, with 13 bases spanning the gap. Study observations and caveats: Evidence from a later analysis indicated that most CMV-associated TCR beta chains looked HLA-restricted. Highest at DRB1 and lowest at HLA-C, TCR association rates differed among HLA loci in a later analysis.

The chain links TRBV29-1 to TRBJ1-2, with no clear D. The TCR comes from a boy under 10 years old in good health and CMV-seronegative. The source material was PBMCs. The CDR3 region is CSVESSMTNGYTF. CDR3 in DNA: TGCAGCGTTGAATCTTCTATGACTAATGGCTACACCTTC.